This is a list of T cell receptor beta chains from one sample in a study of control samples from healthy donors and cancer patients. Libraries were prepared by immunoSEQ multiplex PCR; TCRdb keeps only in-frame clonotypes and omits some of them. In the table there are some 170,000 clones, roughly 95% of which are singletons. The specimen was blood. All receptors derive from a woman aged 25 to 39 in good health. CDR3s include the opening cysteine and the closing phenylalanine or tryptophan. D genes are given only for firm matches. Not every row has a clone size; where given, it reads once, few, many or a size class.

V gene	D gene	clone size	J gene	CDR3 protein	CDR3 DNA
TRBV19	TRBD2	.	TRBJ2-5	CASSTRGDPRGETQYF	TGTGCCAGTAGTACTCGGGGGGACCCGCGGGGAGAGACCCAGTACTTC
TRBV19	TRBD1	.	TRBJ1-1	CASSVLSGGDGTEAFF	TGTGCCAGTAGTGTACTATCAGGGGGCGACGGCACTGAAGCTTTCTTT
TRBV28	TRBD1	.	TRBJ1-1	CASRPGDRGYTEAFF	TGTGCCAGCAGGCCGGGGGACAGGGGATACACTGAAGCTTTCTTT
TRBV4-2	.	.	TRBJ1-5	CASSYGSNQPQHF	TGTGCCAGCAGTTACGGGAGCAATCAGCCCCAGCATTTT
TRBV6-5	.	once	TRBJ2-7	CASRMGVWSYEQYF	TGTGCCAGCAGGATGGGGGTGTGGTCCTACGAGCAGTACTTC
TRBV10-3	.	.	TRBJ2-1	CAISATDNEQFF	TGTGCCATCAGTGCAACAGACAATGAGCAGTTCTTC
TRBV18	.	.	TRBJ1-1	CASSPQLGPSNTEAFF	TGTGCCAGCTCACCTCAGTTGGGGCCGAGTAACACTGAAGCTTTCTTT
TRBV2	TRBD2	.	TRBJ2-5	CASSDASSGRGGGTQYF	TGTGCCAGCAGTGATGCGTCTAGCGGGAGAGGGGGTGGGACCCAGTACTTC
TRBV29-1	TRBD1	.	TRBJ1-1	CSVEGLWDRPSTEAFF	TGCAGCGTTGAAGGGCTCTGGGACAGGCCTTCCACTGAAGCTTTCTTT
TRBV28	.	.	TRBJ2-6	CASSLQGEGVSGANVLTF	TGTGCCAGCAGCCTACAGGGAGAGGGGGTCTCTGGGGCCAACGTCCTGACTTTC
TRBV6-1	.	.	TRBJ2-1	CASSEGALLPRYYNEQFF	TGTGCCAGCAGTGAAGGGGCTCTACTCCCCCGGTATTACAATGAGCAGTTCTTC
TRBV6-5	.	.	TRBJ1-1	CATTTDEAFF	TGTGCCACCACGACAGATGAAGCTTTCTTT
TRBV5-1	.	.	TRBJ1-4	CASSRTTTNEKLFF	TGCGCCAGCAGCCGGACCACTACGAATGAAAAACTGTTTTTT
TRBV3-1/TRBV3-2	TRBD1	.	TRBJ2-1	CASRRTGGSYNEQFF	TGTGCCAGCAGGCGCACAGGGGGCTCCTACAATGAGCAGTTCTTC
TRBV6-9	.	.	TRBJ2-7	CASSYSGGQNGYEQYF	TGTGCCAGCAGTTATTCGGGCGGGCAAAACGGGTACGAGCAGTACTTC
TRBV5-4	.	once	TRBJ2-1	CASSPGHLSYNEQFF	TGTGCCAGCAGCCCGGGACATCTCTCCTACAATGAGCAGTTCTTC
TRBV6-5	.	once	TRBJ2-3	CASSPAGHSDTQYF	TGTGCCAGCAGCCCGGCGGGACATTCTGATACGCAGTATTTT
TRBV5-6	.	.	TRBJ2-7	CASSWDRYEQYF	TGTGCCAGCAGTTGGGACCGCTACGAGCAGTACTTC
TRBV28	.	once	TRBJ1-4	CASSSAGGYNEKLFF	TGTGCCAGCAGTTCGGCGGGAGGGTATAATGAAAAACTGTTTTTT
TRBV30	.	few	TRBJ1-6	CAWRDRNYSPLHF	TGTGCCTGGAGGGATCGGAATTATTCACCCCTCCACTTT
TRBV14	TRBD1	.	TRBJ1-6	CASSQLAGGFGSPLHF	TGTGCCAGCAGCCAACTGGCAGGGGGCTTCGGTTCACCCCTCCACTTT
TRBV5-5	.	.	TRBJ2-2	CASSLVGRRGGELFF	TGTGCCAGCAGCTTGGTCGGTAGGCGGGGCGGGGAGCTGTTTTTT
TRBV27	TRBD1	.	TRBJ2-6	CASSPGQGALGANVLTF	TGTGCCAGCAGTCCGGGACAGGGGGCGTTGGGGGCCAACGTCCTGACTTTC
TRBV28	.	.	TRBJ1-5	CASSSLTGGGNQPQHF	TGTGCCAGCAGTTCCCTGACAGGTGGGGGCAATCAGCCCCAGCATTTT
TRBV9	TRBD1	.	TRBJ1-5	CASSQPGQGLSQPQHF	TGTGCCAGCAGCCAACCGGGACAGGGATTGAGTCAGCCCCAGCATTTT
TRBV19	.	once	TRBJ1-6	CASSMGRYNSPLHF	TGTGCCAGTAGTATGGGCCGGTATAATTCACCCCTCCACTTT
TRBV6-5	.	.	TRBJ2-1	CASSYSRGYNEQFF	TGTGCCAGCAGTTACTCCCGGGGATACAATGAGCAGTTCTTC
TRBV28	.	.	TRBJ2-3	CASTTSTDTQYF	TGTGCCAGCACAACTAGCACAGATACGCAGTATTTT
TRBV10-3	.	.	TRBJ2-2	CAISERRPGDTGELFF	TGTGCCATCAGTGAGCGGCGGCCCGGGGACACCGGGGAGCTGTTTTTT
TRBV3-1/TRBV3-2	.	.	TRBJ2-2	CASSQTSFPGELFF	TGTGCCAGCAGCCAAACTAGTTTTCCCGGGGAGCTGTTTTTT